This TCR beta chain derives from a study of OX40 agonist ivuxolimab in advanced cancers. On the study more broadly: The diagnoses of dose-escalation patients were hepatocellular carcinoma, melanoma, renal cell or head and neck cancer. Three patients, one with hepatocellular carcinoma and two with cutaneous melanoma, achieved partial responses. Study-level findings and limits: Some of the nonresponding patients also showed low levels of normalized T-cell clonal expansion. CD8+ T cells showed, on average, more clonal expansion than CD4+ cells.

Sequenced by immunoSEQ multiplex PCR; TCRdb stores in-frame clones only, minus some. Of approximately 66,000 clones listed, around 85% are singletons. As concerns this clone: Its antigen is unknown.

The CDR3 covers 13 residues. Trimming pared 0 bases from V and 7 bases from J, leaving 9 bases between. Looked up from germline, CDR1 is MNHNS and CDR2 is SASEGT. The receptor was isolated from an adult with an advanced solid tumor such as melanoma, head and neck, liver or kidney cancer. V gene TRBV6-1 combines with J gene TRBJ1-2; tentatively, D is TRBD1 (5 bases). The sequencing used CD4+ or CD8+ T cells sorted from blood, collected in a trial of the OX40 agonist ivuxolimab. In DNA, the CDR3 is TGTGCCAGCAGTGAAGCGAAAGGGACTGGCTACACCTTC. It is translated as CASSEAKGTGYTF.